These 5 T cell receptor beta chains were sequenced from one sample in a study of blood T cells in healthy people across ages. Combining a sample-barcoded 5' primer with a J-beta primer mix, a second PCR ran for 7 to 11 cycles. TCRdb used MiXCR to reprocess the 5' RACE reads, holding one entry per CDR3 protein. Here the sample spans roughly 410,000 distinct CDR3 sequences, 45% to 65% being singletons. The sequenced sample was blood. These receptors were collected from a man aged 60 to 69 in good health.

The sample holds a few counts of this clonotype. The CDR3 DNA reads as TGCAGCGTTGGACAGGGGGGACAAGAGACCCAGTACTTC. This translates into CSVGQGGQETQYF. The V gene is TRBV29-1, the J gene TRBJ2-5; the match to TRBD1 covers 9 bases. The length of the CDR3 is 13 residues. After removal of 4 bases from V and 2 bases from J, the junction contained 2 bases not matched to a gene. Germline V lookup: CDR1 SQVTM, CDR2 ANQGSEA.

The chain combines TRBV12-3 or TRBV12-4 with TRBJ2-7; TRBD1 or TRBD2 may be the D gene (6 bases each). Trimming stripped 8 bases from V and 0 bases from J, with 14 bases between. There are 14 residues in the CDR3. Here the CDR3 DNA reads TGTGCCAGCGGGAGGCAGGGGAGCTCCTACGAGCAGTACTTC. It specifies CASGRQGSSYEQYF.

This chain joins TRBV14 and TRBJ2-7, with a possible D match to TRBD2 (6 bases). The CDR3 has 14 amino acids. Germline lookup yields CDR1 SGHDN and CDR2 FVKESK. V was trimmed by 8 bases and J by 1 base, leaving 15 bases between them. The CDR3 is CASGFGGGSYEQYF. The CDR3 coding sequence is TGTGCCAGCGGCTTCGGTGGGGGGTCCTACGAGCAGTACTTC.

The chain carries TRBV7-9 and TRBJ1-4; weak D call: TRBD1 (5 bases). V lost 3 bases, J lost 0 bases, and 11 bases lay in between. The CDR3 runs to 16 residues. Germline V gene sequence: CDR1 SEHNR, CDR2 FQNEAQ (reference sequence). CDR3: CASSLGTGSTNEKLFF. The CDR3 DNA follows: TGTGCCAGCAGCTTGGGGACCGGGTCAACTAATGAAAAACTGTTTTTT.

The rearrangement joins TRBV29-1 to TRBJ2-3, with 13 bases identical to TRBD2. Germline V gives CDR1 SQVTM, CDR2 ANQGSEA. The CDR3 totals 14 residues. V shed 7 bases and J 4 bases; nucleotides not matched to a gene: 5. Here the CDR3 DNA reads TGCAGCGCATTACTAGCGGGGGGGCCAGATACGCAGTATTTT. Residues: CSALLAGGPDTQYF.